The entry below describes one T cell receptor beta chain. Its specificity is unknown. These data are taken from a study of response to subunit inactivated influenza vaccine. Study conclusions and caveats: Seasonal influenza vaccination, on each occasion, was suggested by the authors to recruit few new T cells.

From the RT-PCR reads, TCRdb called clonotypes with MiXCR, one entry per CDR3 protein. The table shows roughly 650,000 distinct CDR3 sequences, with 15% to 19% occurring only once. Germline V lookup: CDR1 SGHDT, CDR2 YYEEEE. This CDR3 spans 12 amino acids. Trimming took off 4 bases at V and 7 bases at J, with 12 bases between the two ends. The sequenced sample was PBMCs from blood, obtained roughly 12 days after vaccination. The source of this sequence is a man in his fifties who received an inactivated influenza vaccine. This chain joins TRBV5-6 and TRBJ2-7; D possibly corresponds to TRBD2 (5 bases). CDR3 sequence reads: CASSRATGEQYF. CDR3 nucleotide sequence: TGTGCCAGCAGCCGGGCGACGGGAGAGCAGTACTTC.